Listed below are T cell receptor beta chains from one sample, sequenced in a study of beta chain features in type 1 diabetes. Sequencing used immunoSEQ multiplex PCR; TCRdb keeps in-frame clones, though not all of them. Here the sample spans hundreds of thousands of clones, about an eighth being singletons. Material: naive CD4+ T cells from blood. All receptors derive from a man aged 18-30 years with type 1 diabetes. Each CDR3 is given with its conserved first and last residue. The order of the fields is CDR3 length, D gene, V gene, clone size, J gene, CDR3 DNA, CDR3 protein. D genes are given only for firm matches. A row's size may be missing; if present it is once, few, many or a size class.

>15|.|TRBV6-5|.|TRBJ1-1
TGTGCCAGCAGTTACTCGCCCGGGGGCAACACTGAAGCTTTCTTT
CASSYSPGGNTEAFF
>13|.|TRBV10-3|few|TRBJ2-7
TGTGCCATCCGGGCCTTAGCGTCCTACGAGCAGTACTTC
CAIRALASYEQYF
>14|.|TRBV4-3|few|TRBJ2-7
TGCGCCAGCAGCCGCTCCCAGGGTGCCTACGAGCAGTACTTC
CASSRSQGAYEQYF
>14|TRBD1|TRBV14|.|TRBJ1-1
TGTGCCAGCAGCTACCGGACAGGGGGGACTGAAGCTTTCTTT
CASSYRTGGTEAFF
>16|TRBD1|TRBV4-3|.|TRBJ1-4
TGCGCCAGCAGCCAAGCGTTGCGGGACAGGTCGGAAAAACTGTTTTTT
CASSQALRDRSEKLFF
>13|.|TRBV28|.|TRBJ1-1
TGTGCCAGCAGCCACCGCGGGGGCGAGAGTGCTTTCTTT
CASSHRGGESAFF
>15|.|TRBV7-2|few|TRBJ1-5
TGTGCCAGCAGCTTCGATCCTCCTAGCAATCAGCCCCAGCATTTT
CASSFDPPSNQPQHF
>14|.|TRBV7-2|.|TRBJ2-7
TGTGCCAGCAGCTCCCTTAAGAGGGTCTACGAGCAGTACTTC
CASSSLKRVYEQYF
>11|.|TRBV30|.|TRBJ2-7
TGTGCCTGGGCGGGGTTGGACGAGCAGTACTTC
CAWAGLDEQYF
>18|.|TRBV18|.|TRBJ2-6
TGTGCCAGCTCACCAAGGGCAAGGGGACGCTCTGGGGCCAACGTCCTGACTTTC
CASSPRARGRSGANVLTF
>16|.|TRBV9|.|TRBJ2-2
TGTGCCAGCAGCGCGACCGGGACTTATAACACCGGGGAGCTGTTTTTT
CASSATGTYNTGELFF
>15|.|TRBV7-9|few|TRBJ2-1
TGTGCCAGCAGCTTTGGGGAGGACCACTACAATGAGCAGTTCTTC
CASSFGEDHYNEQFF
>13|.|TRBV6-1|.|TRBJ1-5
TGTGCCAGCAGTGGGACGGGAAATCAGCCCCAGCATTTT
CASSGTGNQPQHF
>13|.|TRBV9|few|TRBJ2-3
TGTGCCAGCAGCGTAGGGTCCCCCTCTACGCAGTATTTT
CASSVGSPSTQYF
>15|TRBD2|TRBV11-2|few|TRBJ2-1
TGTGCCAGCAGGCCCCTAGCGGGAAACCACAATGAGCAGTTCTTC
CASRPLAGNHNEQFF
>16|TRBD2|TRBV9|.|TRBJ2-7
TGTGCCAGCAGCGCTTCCGGATATAGCGGGGAGAACGAGCAGTACTTC
CASSASGYSGENEQYF
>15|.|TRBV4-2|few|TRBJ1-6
TGTGCCAGCAGCCAAGAATCAGGGAACGGTTCACCCCTCCACTTT
CASSQESGNGSPLHF
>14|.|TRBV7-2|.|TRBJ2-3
TGTGCCAGCAGCTTATCAAGGGGCACAGATACGCAGTATTTT
CASSLSRGTDTQYF
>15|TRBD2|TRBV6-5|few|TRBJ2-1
TGTGCCAGCAGTGCGACTAGCGGGAGTCCGACGGAGCAGTTCTTC
CASSATSGSPTEQFF
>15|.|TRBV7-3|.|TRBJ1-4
TGTGCCAGCAGCTTAACGGCAGGGAAATGGGAAAAACTGTTTTTT
CASSLTAGKWEKLFF
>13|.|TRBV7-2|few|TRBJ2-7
TGTGCCAGCAGCCCCCCGGCAACCTACGAGCAGTACTTC
CASSPPATYEQYF
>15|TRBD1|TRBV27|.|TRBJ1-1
TGTGCCAGCAGTAGAGGGACAGGGGCCGAAACTGAAGCTTTCTTT
CASSRGTGAETEAFF
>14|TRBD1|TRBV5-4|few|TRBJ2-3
TGTGCCAGCAGCTCCGGGACAGGGGAAGATACGCAGTATTTT
CASSSGTGEDTQYF
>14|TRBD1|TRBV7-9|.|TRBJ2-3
TGTGCCAGCTCCTCGGGACAGGAATGGGATACGCAGTATTTT
CASSSGQEWDTQYF
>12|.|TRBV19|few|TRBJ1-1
TGTGCCAGTAACAACTTGAACACTGAAGCTTTCTTT
CASNNLNTEAFF
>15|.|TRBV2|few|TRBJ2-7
TGTGCCAGCAGAAGAACCGGGACATACTCCTACGAGCAGTACTTC
CASRRTGTYSYEQYF
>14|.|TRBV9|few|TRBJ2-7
TGTGCCAGCAGCCCCCACGGCCCGTCCTACGAGCAGTACTTC
CASSPHGPSYEQYF
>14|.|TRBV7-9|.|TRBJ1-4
TGTGCCAGCAGCTTAGAAGCGTTGGGGGAAAAACTGTTTTTT
CASSLEALGEKLFF
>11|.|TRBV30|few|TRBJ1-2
TGTGCCTGGAGTCTTGGGGCTGGCTACACCTTC
CAWSLGAGYTF
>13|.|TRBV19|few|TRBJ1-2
TGTGCCCCAGCACTTTTTGGAGGCTATGGCTACACCTTC
CAPALFGGYGYTF
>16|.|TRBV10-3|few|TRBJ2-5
TGTGCCATCAGTCCACGGGAGTCGGGGTATCAAGAGACCCAGTACTTC
CAISPRESGYQETQYF
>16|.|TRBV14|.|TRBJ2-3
TGTGCCAGCAGCCCCAGAGCACTTTTACTCACAGATACGCAGTATTTT
CASSPRALLLTDTQYF
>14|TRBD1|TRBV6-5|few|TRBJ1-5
TGTGCCAGCGCCAGGACAGGGGTGAGCCAGCCCCAGCATTTT
CASARTGVSQPQHF
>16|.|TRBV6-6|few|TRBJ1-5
TGTGCCAGCAGTTACCCGGCGGTCGAGAAGGGTCAGCCCCAGCATTTT
CASSYPAVEKGQPQHF
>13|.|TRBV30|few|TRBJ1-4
TGTGCCTGGAGTGCGAGGGCCCTAGGAAAACTGTTTTTT
CAWSARALGKLFF
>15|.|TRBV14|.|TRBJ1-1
TGTGCCAGCAGCCATACCACTCGGCGGGTCACTGAAGCTTTCTTT
CASSHTTRRVTEAFF
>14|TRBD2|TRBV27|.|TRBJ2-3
TGTGCCAGCAAAACTAGCGGGTCGACAGATACGCAGTATTTT
CASKTSGSTDTQYF